What follows is one T cell receptor (beta chain) and its context. The CDR3 length is 13 residues. V lost 5 bases and J 4 bases, leaving 11 bases between the germline ends. CDR1 is SEHNR and CDR2 is FQNEAQ in the germline V gene (reference sequence). As to time point: after dendritic cell vaccination, including at tumor progression/relapse. The entry originates in a study of glioma-infiltrating T cells after dendritic cell vaccination. The data were produced by immunoSEQ multiplex PCR, yet TCRdb's version contains in-frame clones alone and is incomplete. The sample carries approximately 90,000 clones, 81% recorded once.

The sequence derives from a human donor with glioblastoma. The material was blood, obtained after dendritic cell vaccination. The gene calls are TRBV7-9 and TRBJ1-2; D not certain. This CDR3 reads CASSLGSRYGYTF. The CDR3 DNA follows: TGTGCCAGCAGCCTCGGGAGCCGCTATGGCTACACCTTC.